Reported below is one T cell receptor beta chain. What it binds is not known. The sample comes from a study of CXCR3-negative and CXCR3-positive naive CD8 T cells. At the level of the study: There were 110 million to 150 million TRB reads altogether, and each library had about 1.5 +/- 0.3 million of them.

The CD45RO-CCR7+CD27+CD95- phenotype denoted naive CD8+ T cells. The authors made the TRB cDNA libraries by 5' RACE using UMI labels. With the 5' RACE reads reprocessed, TCRdb shows one record per CDR3 protein and no DNA. Its table lists 130,000 to 150,000 distinct CDR3 sequences. General study findings and limits: CXCR3 expression partially decreased after cryopreservation; most assays used fresh PBMCs. Sequencing showed both naive subsets with comparably high diversity, and memory CD8+ cells much lower. Naive CXCR3-positive cells had TRB CDR3s more hydrophobic than those of CXCR3-negative naive cells.

The CDR3 spans 13 residues. Germline V gene lookup returns CDR1 LNHDA and CDR2 SQIVND (reference sequence). This sequence joins TRBV19 and TRBJ2-1. Sequencing input: naive CXCR3+ CD8+ T cells from blood. Subset described: CD45RO-CCR7+CD27+CD95- naive CD8+ T cells expressing CXCR3 (TNR3+). The TCR sequence derives from a human donor in good health. Some clones in this sample may be carry-over from other donors' samples. The CDR3: CASSIRLYNEQFF.